This entry lists 21 T cell receptor beta chains sequenced from one sample in a study of PD-1 blockade in classical Hodgkin lymphoma. The repertoire was sequenced with immunoSEQ multiplex PCR; TCRdb's copy has only in-frame clones and lacks some. The sample has 25,000 to 30,000 clones, 78% seen once. After autologous stem cell transplantation all patients relapsed, and prior brentuximab vedotin exposure differed between cohorts. Sequences were derived from peripheral blood mononuclear cells (PBMCs), sampled before the second cycle of nivolumab. Receptors originate from a human donor with classical Hodgkin lymphoma.

With respect to this clone: This sample includes further DNA sequences coding for the same CDR3. CDR3: CASSPGTSGGTDTQYF. The CDR3, as DNA: TGTGCCAGCAGCCCAGGGACTAGCGGCGGCACAGATACGCAGTATTTT. This sequence joins TRBV4-2 and TRBJ2-3; TRBD2 aligns across 11 bases. The CDR3 sequence is 16 residues long. V shed 4 bases, J shed 1 base, and the junction held 4 bases outside the gene matches. CDR1 LGHNA and CDR2 YNFKEQ come from the germline V gene.

This chain joins TRBV29-1 and TRBJ1-2; 8 nucleotides line up with TRBD1. The CDR3 consists of 10 residues. Per germline, CDR1 SQVTM and CDR2 ANQGSEA. Trimming took 6 bases from V and 8 from J; bases not matched to a gene: 2. CDR3 DNA: TGCAGCGTACAGGGGGGAGGCTACACCTTC. Translation: CSVQGGGYTF.

V is TRBV30 and J is TRBJ2-2, with 8 bases fitting TRBD2. Per germline, CDR1 GTSNPN and CDR2 SVGIG (reference sequence). This CDR3 comprises 14 residues. The V segment lost 8 bases and the J segment 4 bases; nucleotides outside the gene matches: 9. CDR3 nucleotide sequence: TGTGCCCGCGCTAGCGGGCGGCTCACCGGGGAGCTGTTTTTT. It translates to CARASGRLTGELFF.

Turning to this clone: One end of the junction varies from germline; a read error may be responsible. This chain uses TRBV6-1 with TRBJ1-2; D not certain. CDR3 length equals 14 residues. Germline V gives CDR1 MNHNS, CDR2 SASEGT. The CDR3 sequence: CASSEEGQSYGYTF. The CDR3 nucleotides are TGTGCTAGCAGTGAAGAAGGCCAATCCTATGGCTACACCTTC.

V and J are TRBV5-8 and TRBJ2-3, with D perhaps assigned TRBD1 or TRBD2 (5 bases each). Germline loops: CDR1 SGHTS, CDR2 YDEGEE. Trimming shortened V by 3 bases and J by 0 bases, and 8 bases separated the two germline ends. The CDR3 is 14 residues long. The CDR3 DNA sequence: TGTGCCAGCAGCTGGGACCCAAGCACAGATACGCAGTATTTT. This codes for CASSWDPSTDTQYF.

V gene TRBV6-4 combines with J gene TRBJ2-2, with D possibly being TRBD1 (6 bases). From germline, CDR1 is MRHNA and CDR2 SNTAGT. The CDR3 runs 13 residues. V lost 4 bases, J lost 5 bases, and 8 bases lay in between. The CDR3 DNA sequence: TGTGCCAGCAGTGTTACAGGGACCGGGGAGCTGTTTTTT. Protein: CASSVTGTGELFF.

The chain couples TRBV12-5 to TRBJ1-1; D perhaps matches TRBD1 (5 bases). CDR1 is LGHNT and CDR2 is FRNRAP in the germline V gene. V dropped 5 bases and J dropped 3 bases, with 16 bases sitting between them. CDR3 length equals 15 residues. CDR3 sequence reads: CASGRGAGRDTEAFF. Here the CDR3 DNA reads TGTGCTAGTGGTCGAGGCGCAGGGCGGGACACTGAAGCTTTCTTT.

This clone has a handful of counts. The chain employs TRBV2 and TRBJ2-5, with D unclear. The CDR3 runs to 14 residues. Germline-derived CDR1 and CDR2 are SNHLY and FYNNEI. V lost 1 base and J 1 base, leaving 7 bases between the germline ends. CDR3 sequence (DNA): TGTGCCAGCAGTGAAGACTATCTCCAAGAGACCCAGTACTTC. Translated, it gives CASSEDYLQETQYF.

The chain is built from TRBV4-3 and TRBJ1-1; D remains ambiguous. Germline loops: CDR1 LGHNA, CDR2 YSLEER. The length of the CDR3 is 15 residues. The germline V and J ends were trimmed by 1 base and 3 bases, with 12 bases remaining between them. CDR3 sequence: CASSQVWSADTEAFF. CDR3 DNA sequence: TGCGCCAGCAGCCAAGTTTGGTCAGCGGACACTGAAGCTTTCTTT.

The chain employs TRBV5-1 and TRBJ2-1, with TRBD1 matching over 10 bases. Germline V gene data show CDR1 as SGHRS and CDR2 as YFSETQ. The V gene end was trimmed by 4 bases and the J gene end by 7 bases; junction bases not matched to a gene: 8. This CDR3 is 15 amino acids long. This CDR3 reads CASSPGQGIWNEQFF. Written as DNA, the CDR3 is TGCGCCAGCAGCCCGGGACAGGGGATCTGGAATGAGCAGTTCTTC.

CDR3 in DNA: TGTGCCCTGGAAGGGGATTTGGAGACCCAGTACTTC. This encodes CALEGDLETQYF. The gene calls are TRBV30 and TRBJ2-5, with D possibly being TRBD1 (5 bases). V lost 8 bases to trimming and J lost 5 bases, with 15 bases between them. The CDR3 sequence is 12 residues long. CDR1 and CDR2 from the germline V gene are GTSNPN and SVGIG (reference sequence). Using reference TRBV30 and TRBJ2-5 for the parts outside the CDR3, the full variable domain is SQTIHQWPATLVQPVGSPLSLECTVEGTSNPNLYWYRQAAGRGLQLLFYSVGIGQISSEVPQNLSASRPQDRQFILSSKKLLLSDSGFYLCALEGDLETQYFGPGTRLLVL.

The chain employs TRBV18 and TRBJ2-5, with a tentative D call TRBD1 (6 bases). CDR1 is KGHSH and CDR2 is LQKENI in the germline V gene. Trimming stripped 3 bases from V and 6 bases from J, with 8 bases between. This CDR3 is built from 12 residues. CDR3 DNA: TGTGCCAGCTCACCGGGGGCAAAGACCCAGTACTTC. Its protein is CASSPGAKTQYF. The full variable domain, rest sourced from reference TRBV18 and TRBJ2-5, is NAGVMQNPRHLVRRRGQEARLRCSPMKGHSHVYWYRQLPEEGLKFMVYLQKENIIDESGMPKERFSAEFPKEGPSILRIQQVVRGDSAAYFCASSPGAKTQYFGPGTRLLVL.

This chain connects TRBV29-1 to TRBJ2-3; D gene uncertain. The CDR3 runs to 11 residues. Trimming cost V 3 bases and J 1 base, with 2 bases left between them. The V gene's germline CDR1 is SQVTM and CDR2 ANQGSEA. In nucleotides, the CDR3 is TGCAGCGTTGAGGGCACAGATACGCAGTATTTT. As protein: CSVEGTDTQYF.

The gene calls are TRBV6-5 and TRBJ1-4; D may be TRBD1 (5 bases). V shed 6 bases and J shed 3 bases, with 11 bases lying between them. This CDR3 region has 14 residues. Germline loops: CDR1 MNHEY, CDR2 SVGAGI. DNA for the CDR3: TGTGCCAGCAGCCGACAGTTGGCTAATGAAAAACTGTTTTTT. Its translation is CASSRQLANEKLFF.

This clone was picked up a small number of times. V gene TRBV7-6 combines with J gene TRBJ2-7, with D tentatively TRBD1 (6 bases). The CDR3 has 13 amino acids. V was trimmed by 5 bases and J by 5 bases, leaving 13 bases between them. The germline gives CDR1 SGHVS, CDR2 FNYEAQ. CDR3 DNA sequence: TGTGCCAGCAGCCCCGGGACACAAAACGAGCAGTACTTC. It translates to CASSPGTQNEQYF.

This rearrangement joins TRBV10-3 to TRBJ2-5; 9 positions agree with TRBD1. Germline assignment: CDR1 ENHRY and CDR2 SYGVKD. V shed 3 bases, J shed 4 bases, and the junction held 3 bases outside the gene matches. The CDR3 is 14 amino acids. The CDR3 region has the DNA TGTGCCATCAGTGACGGGACAGGGAGAGAGACCCAGTACTTC. It codes for CAISDGTGRETQYF.

The rearrangement links TRBV7-2 to TRBJ1-1; TRBD1 aligns across 7 bases. The J segment lost 5 bases and the V segment lost 5 bases, leaving 8 bases of the junction unmatched. Germline V lookup: CDR1 SGHTA, CDR2 FQGNSA. The length of the CDR3 is 14 residues. The CDR3 spells CASSDRQGWTEAFF. CDR3 coding DNA: TGTGCCAGCAGCGACCGACAGGGATGGACTGAAGCTTTCTTT.

This clone was found a few times. V and J are TRBV19 and TRBJ2-7; D is undetermined. This CDR3 has 13 amino acids. Trimming removed 5 bases at V and 4 bases at J, with 12 bases between. Germline V gene data show CDR1 as LNHDA and CDR2 as SQIVND (reference sequence). The CDR3 DNA follows: TGTGCCAGTAGTCCCCCCCAGAATTACGAGCAGTACTTC. It specifies CASSPPQNYEQYF.

Here the CDR3 DNA reads TGTGCCAGCAGCTTGGGAACGGCGGAAGCCTCCTATGGCTACACCTTC. It is translated as CASSLGTAEASYGYTF. This rearrangement joins TRBV7-2 to TRBJ1-2; D remains unclear. Germline loops: CDR1 SGHTA, CDR2 FQGNSA. The CDR3 contains 16 residues. Trimming left V 3 bases short and J 4 bases short, with 18 bases between. Full variable domain (outside the CDR3, taken from reference TRBV7-2 and TRBJ1-2): GAGVSQSPSNKVTEKGKDVELRCDPISGHTALYWYRQSLGQGLEFLIYFQGNSAPDKSGLPSDRFSAERTGGSVSTLTIQRTQQEDSAVYLCASSLGTAEASYGYTFGSGTRLTVV.

The rearrangement uses TRBV28 and TRBJ2-1; 8 nucleotides line up with TRBD1. Germline assignment: CDR1 MDHEN and CDR2 SYDVKM. With V trimmed by 6 bases and J by 3 bases, 7 bases remained unmatched. The CDR3 loop spans 15 amino acids. CDR3: CASSSTGTGYNEQFF. Here the CDR3 DNA reads TGTGCCAGCAGCTCCACGGGGACAGGCTACAATGAGCAGTTCTTC. The entire variable domain, with the rest obtained from reference TRBV28 and TRBJ2-1, is as follows: DVKVTQSSRYLVKRTGEKVFLECVQDMDHENMFWYRQDPGLGLRLIYFSYDVKMKEKGDIPEGYSVSREKKERFSLILESASTNQTSMYLCASSSTGTGYNEQFFGPGTRLTVL.

The genes are TRBV7-2 and TRBJ1-1; D not resolved. CDR3 length equals 13 residues. V lost 2 bases and J 1 base, leaving 5 bases between the germline ends. Per the germline V gene, CDR1 is SGHTA and CDR2 is FQGNSA. CDR3 in DNA: TGTGCCAGCAGCTTAAGCAGGAACACTGAAGCTTTCTTT. Residues: CASSLSRNTEAFF.